This T cell receptor beta chain came from a study of shared T cell receptors in the human thymus. The CDR3 has 15 residues. The V gene's germline CDR1 is LGHNA and CDR2 YSLEER. V dropped 0 bases and J dropped 2 bases, with 11 bases sitting between them. Sequenced by immunoSEQ multiplex PCR; TCRdb stores in-frame clones only, minus some. This sample yields a few hundred thousand clones, of which 95% are seen a single time; 0.015% to 0.025% belongs to the top ten. This TCR derives from a human donor. The rearrangement joins TRBV4-3 to TRBJ2-7; D is uncertain. The sequencing sample was made of thymocytes. The CDR3 bases are TGCGCCAGCAGCCAAGAAGTTTTCGTCCCCTACGAGCAGTACTTC. Translating it yields CASSQEVFVPYEQYF.